Listed here are 14 T cell receptor beta chains from one sample, sequenced in a study of blood T cell repertoires in COVID-19. This table comes from immunoSEQ multiplex PCR, and its TCRdb copy is limited to in-frame clones, with some not included. Of 200,000 or so clones detected, approximately 85% appear once; the ten largest clones hold over 2.5%. The sequenced material came from peripheral blood. These TCRs come from a man aged 55 to 70 with acute or convalescent COVID-19.

The chain links TRBV9 to TRBJ2-2; 10 positions match TRBD2. The length of the CDR3 is 18 residues. V lost 4 bases and J lost 2; bases outside the gene matches: 11. The V gene's germline CDR1 is SGDLS and CDR2 YYNGEE. The chain's CDR3 is CASSLTGGLAVNTGELFF. The CDR3 DNA is TGTGCCAGCAGCCTGACGGGAGGACTAGCGGTTAACACCGGGGAGCTGTTTTTT.

The chain links TRBV6-1 to TRBJ2-3; 8 bases align to TRBD1. There are 15 residues in the CDR3. Germline CDR1 reads MNHNS; CDR2 reads SASEGT. Trimming removed 3 bases from V and 4 bases from J; junction bases left unmatched: 6. CDR3 residues: CASSDPGQVPDTQYF. The CDR3 coding sequence is TGTGCCAGCAGTGATCCGGGACAGGTCCCAGATACGCAGTATTTT.

The V and J genes are TRBV7-2 and TRBJ1-5, with D hard to call. The germline V gene has CDR1 SGHTA and CDR2 FQGNSA. The CDR3 has 17 amino acids. The ends were cut back, 2 bases at V and 0 bases at J, with 14 bases in the middle. The CDR3 loop reads CASSLWMAGLSNQPQHF. Here the CDR3 DNA reads TGTGCCAGCAGCTTATGGATGGCAGGCCTTAGCAATCAGCCCCAGCATTTT.

This clone was observed a single time. The V gene is TRBV5-6, the J gene TRBJ2-3; no clear D. This CDR3 contains 11 residues. The germline V gene has CDR1 SGHDT and CDR2 YYEEEE. The germline V and J ends were trimmed by 2 bases and 7 bases, with 5 bases remaining between them. The CDR3 region is CASSFEHTQYF. DNA of the CDR3: TGTGCCAGCAGCTTTGAGCATACGCAGTATTTT.

The chain couples TRBV7-3 to TRBJ2-1; D remains unclear. CDR1 is SGHTA, CDR2 FQGTGA, per germline. Trimming left V 1 base short and J 3 bases short, with 7 bases between. CDR3 size: 14 residues. The CDR3: CASSLIGLYNEQFF. The CDR3 DNA reads TGTGCCAGCAGCTTAATTGGGCTCTACAATGAGCAGTTCTTC.

This chain uses TRBV27 with TRBJ1-6, with 10 bases aligning to TRBD1. The CDR3 runs to 17 residues. The germline V gene has CDR1 MNHEY and CDR2 SMNVEV (reference sequence). Unmatched junction bases numbered 16, after V lost 7 bases and J lost 10 bases. The CDR3 DNA reads as TGTGCCAGCATTTCGGATGGTAGGGGACAGGGGTACTCACCCCTCCACTTT. Translation: CASISDGRGQGYSPLHF.

The chain joins TRBV11-2 to TRBJ2-3; D is unclear. Between the trimmed V and J ends, which lost 6 bases and 2 bases, there was a span of 24 bases. The CDR3 runs to 18 residues. Germline assignment: CDR1 SGHAT and CDR2 FQNNGV. This chain's CDR3 is CASSALRGLRIDTDTQYF. The CDR3 nucleotides are TGTGCCAGCAGTGCACTCAGAGGCTTACGAATAGACACAGATACGCAGTATTTT.

The V call is TRBV7-9, the J call TRBJ1-4; unclear D gene. Germline CDR1 reads SEHNR; CDR2 reads FQNEAQ (reference sequence). The ends were cut back, 2 bases at V and 7 bases at J, with 14 bases in the middle. This CDR3 is built from 15 residues. CDR3 bases: TGTGCCAGCAGCTTAATGGGAGGTCAAGGTGAAAAACTGTTTTTT. Translating it yields CASSLMGGQGEKLFF. The full variable domain, its missing parts supplied by reference TRBV7-9 and TRBJ1-4, is DTGVSQNPRHKITKRGQNVTFRCDPISEHNRLYWYRQTLGQGPEFLTYFQNEAQLEKSRLLSDRFSAERPKGSFSTLEIQRTEQGDSAMYLCASSLMGGQGEKLFFGSGTQLSVL.

The rearrangement uses TRBV5-8 and TRBJ1-3, with TRBD1 as a possible D gene (6 bases). The V gene lost 4 bases and the J gene lost 4 bases, with 15 bases spanning the gap. The germline V gene encodes CDR1 SGHTS and CDR2 YDEGEE. The CDR3 is 15 residues long. The CDR3 DNA follows: TGTGCCAGCAGCGTCAGGGGAGCCGGCGGAAACACCATATATTTT. Translating it yields CASSVRGAGGNTIYF.

The rearrangement joins TRBV3-1 (or the pseudogene TRBV3-2) to TRBJ1-4; the D gene is possibly TRBD1 (5 bases). This CDR3 is 15 amino acids long. Germline CDR1 reads LGHDT; CDR2 reads YNNKEL (reference sequence). V lost 4 bases and J 4 bases, leaving 13 bases between the germline ends. The chain's CDR3 is CASSLRGTYNEKLFF. In DNA, the CDR3 is TGTGCCAGCAGCCTCCGCGGGACCTATAATGAAAAACTGTTTTTT.

This clone has a single count. V is TRBV7-8 and J is TRBJ2-1; D is unclear. The CDR3 extends over 13 amino acids. The V gene's germline CDR1 is SGHVS and CDR2 FQNEAQ. The ends were cut back, 0 bases at V and 7 bases at J, with 7 bases in the middle. The CDR3 protein is CASSLAPINEQFF. Here the CDR3 DNA reads TGTGCCAGCAGCTTAGCACCTATAAATGAGCAGTTCTTC.

The CDR3 reads CASVQGGGYEQYF. The CDR3 nucleotides are TGTGCCAGCGTACAGGGGGGCGGCTACGAGCAGTACTTC. This chain connects TRBV28 to TRBJ2-7; 8 bases agree with TRBD1. The CDR3 runs to 13 residues. V dropped 8 bases and J dropped 3; count of bases not matched to a gene: 6. Germline CDR1 is MDHEN and CDR2 is SYDVKM. Full variable domain (missing parts from reference TRBV28 and TRBJ2-7): DVKVTQSSRYLVKRTGEKVFLECVQDMDHENMFWYRQDPGLGLRLIYFSYDVKMKEKGDIPEGYSVSREKKERFSLILESASTNQTSMYLCASVQGGGYEQYFGPGTRLTVT.

This chain connects TRBV10-3 to TRBJ1-1; D call uncertain. Trimming removed 2 bases at V and 1 base at J, with 17 bases between. The CDR3 is 17 residues long. Germline values: CDR1 ENHRY, CDR2 SYGVKD. The CDR3 coding sequence is TGTGCCATCAGTGAGACAGCCCCAGGATTACGGAACACTGAAGCTTTCTTT. Translation gives CAISETAPGLRNTEAFF.

In DNA form, the CDR3 reads TGTGCCAGCAGCCTTTGGACAGGGGTTGACTATGGCTACACCTTC. Its protein product is CASSLWTGVDYGYTF. The genes are TRBV3-1 (or the pseudogene TRBV3-2) and TRBJ1-2; 9 bases are a match to TRBD1. The CDR3 is 15 amino acids. Per germline, CDR1 LGHDT and CDR2 YNNKEL (reference sequence). With V trimmed by 4 bases and J by 3 bases, 6 bases remained unmatched.